This passage covers 29 T cell receptor beta chains from one sample sequenced in a study of read filtering for tumor transcriptome and immune sequencing. Molecular barcoded adaptors covering alpha/delta and beta/gamma chains were used on approximately 440 ng RNA. Each CDR3 protein is one row after TCRdb ran MiXCR on the reads. This repertoire shows about 60,000 distinct CDR3 sequences, approximately 13% found once; its top ten account for approximately 47%. What was sequenced was a population of CD138-negative cells sorted from bone marrow. These receptors were collected from a donor over 35 with multiple myeloma.

This clonotype was recorded at least ten times. The gene calls are TRBV29-1 and TRBJ2-1, with 10 bases aligning to TRBD2. The CDR3 is 16 amino acids. Germline V CDR1 and CDR2: SQVTM, ANQGSEA. J lost 3 bases, V lost 6 bases, and 11 bases had no gene match. The CDR3 here is CSVPSISSGSYNEQFF. The DNA of the CDR3 is TGCAGCGTCCCTTCCATCTCTAGCGGGAGCTACAATGAGCAGTTCTTC.

At least ten counts were recorded for this clonotype. V and J are TRBV10-2 and TRBJ2-5, with 7 bases lining up with TRBD1. The V gene's germline CDR1 is WSHSY and CDR2 SAAADI. The CDR3 consists of 14 residues. Trimming at V came to 7 bases and at J to 5 bases, leaving 10 bases not matched to a gene. The CDR3 DNA sequence: TGCGCCAGCACTACGAGGGGGCTGGGGGAGACCCAGTACTTC. Encoded protein: CASTTRGLGETQYF.

This clonotype has ten or more counts. This chain uses TRBV6-5 with TRBJ2-2; D is unclear. The ends were cut back, 5 bases at V and 3 bases at J, with 13 bases in the middle. The germline V gene encodes CDR1 MNHEY and CDR2 SVGAGI. This CDR3 is 15 amino acids long. CDR3 residues: CASSTLGRYTGELFF. In DNA, the CDR3 is TGTGCCAGCAGTACCCTCGGACGGTACACCGGGGAGCTGTTTTTT.

The table lists this clonotype with many counts. The chain combines TRBV20-1 with TRBJ1-5; 10 positions agree with TRBD1. This CDR3 contains 16 residues. J gave up 6 bases and V 5 bases, and 13 bases lay outside the gene matches. The V gene's germline CDR1 is DFQATT and CDR2 SNEGSKA (reference sequence). The DNA for the CDR3 is TGCAGTGCTGGGGACAGGGGCCAGTCCCGGGCTCAGCCCCAGCATTTT. Translating it yields CSAGDRGQSRAQPQHF.

The sample holds many counts of this clonotype. J is TRBJ2-1 and V is TRBV5-1; 9 bases are a match to TRBD2. CDR1 and CDR2 (germline): SGHRS, YFSETQ. CDR3 length: 15 residues. The V gene end was trimmed by 0 bases and the J gene end by 4 bases; junction bases not matched to a gene: 2. The CDR3 DNA is TGCGCCAGCAGCTTGGAAACTAGCGGGTACAATGAGCAGTTCTTC. As protein: CASSLETSGYNEQFF.

V and J are TRBV20-1 and TRBJ2-1; 11 bases are a match to TRBD2. CDR3 length: 15 amino acids. Germline CDR1 and CDR2: DFQATT and SNEGSKA (reference sequence). J was trimmed by 1 base and V by 5 bases; bases with no gene match: 4. The CDR3 sequence: CSAALAGGSYNEQFF. In nucleotides, the CDR3 is TGCAGTGCTGCCCTAGCGGGAGGATCCTACAATGAGCAGTTCTTC.

This clonotype was counted only a few times. A read error may account for a junction end that differs from germline. The J gene is TRBJ2-1, the V gene TRBV11-2; D gene uncertain. The germline V gene encodes CDR1 SGHAT and CDR2 FQNNGV. The CDR3 consists of 15 residues. The CDR3 sequence: CASSLGENGYNGQFF. The CDR3 nucleotides are TGTGCCAGCAGCTTAGGCGAGAATGGGTACAATGGGCAGTTCTTC.

This clonotype was recorded a few times. The rearrangement uses TRBV29-1 and TRBJ2-6; no clear D. This CDR3 is built from 15 residues. V gave up 4 bases and J gave up 1 base, with 11 bases separating them. The germline V gene has CDR1 SQVTM and CDR2 ANQGSEA. For the CDR3, the DNA is TGCAGCGTTGGCGTCAGTGCGTCTGGGGCCAACGTCCTGACTTTC. It is translated as CSVGVSASGANVLTF.

V gene TRBV5-1 combines with J gene TRBJ2-6; 10 nucleotides agree with TRBD1. Germline V gene sequence: CDR1 SGHRS, CDR2 YFSETQ. V lost 3 bases and J lost 4; bases outside the gene matches: 10. CDR3 length equals 18 residues. CDR3 nucleotides: TGCGCCAGCAGCTACGCCGGGACAGGGGCGATCGGGGCCAACGTCCTGACTTTC. Translation: CASSYAGTGAIGANVLTF.

This clonotype showed up many times. The gene calls are TRBV9 and TRBJ1-1; D uncertain. Trimming removed 1 base from V and 3 bases from J, with 10 bases in between. Germline CDR1 is SGDLS and CDR2 is YYNGEE. The CDR3 is made up of 14 amino acids. Here the CDR3 reads CASSVSRTHTEAFF. For the CDR3, the DNA is TGTGCCAGCAGCGTAAGCAGGACCCACACTGAAGCTTTCTTT.

This clonotype turned up a few times. The chain couples TRBV6-2 or TRBV6-3 to TRBJ2-3, with 10 bases matching TRBD2. Looked up from germline, CDR1 is MNHEY and CDR2 is SVGEGT. Germline trimming cut 5 bases from V and 10 bases from J; bases unmatched to any gene: 12. The CDR3 extends over 15 amino acids. The CDR3 sequence: CASSQGPGLANPQYF. The CDR3, as DNA: TGTGCCAGCAGTCAAGGTCCGGGACTAGCGAATCCGCAGTATTTT.

This clonotype has a count of ten or more. This chain connects TRBV19 to TRBJ2-5, with TRBD2 as a possible D gene (6 bases). CDR3 length: 17 residues. The germline V gene has CDR1 LNHDA and CDR2 SQIVND (reference sequence). Deletions cut 10 bases from V and 2 bases from J, with 26 bases between. The CDR3 protein is CAIGRTWREVRQETQYF. DNA for the CDR3: TGTGCCATCGGTAGGACCTGGCGGGAAGTTAGGCAAGAGACCCAGTACTTC. Combining the CDR3 with reference TRBV19 and TRBJ2-5 gives the whole variable domain DGGITQSPKYLFRKEGQNVTLSCEQNLNHDAMYWYRQDPGQGLRLIYYSQIVNDFQKGDIAEGYSVSREKKESFPLTVTSAQKNPTAFYLCAIGRTWREVRQETQYFGPGTRLLVL.

This clonotype was counted many times. This chain uses TRBV12-3 or TRBV12-4 with TRBJ1-2; TRBD1 matches 8 bases. CDR3 size: 15 residues. The V gene end was trimmed by 5 bases and the J gene end by 8 bases; junction bases not matched to a gene: 13. The DNA for the CDR3 is TGTGCCAGCAGTCTACGACAGGGGTTGACTCCCGGCTACACCTTC. Its protein product is CASSLRQGLTPGYTF.

This clonotype has a count of ten or more. J is TRBJ1-1 and V is TRBV18; 7 bases agree with TRBD1. J lost 0 bases, V lost 6 bases, and 16 bases had no gene match. The CDR3 consists of 18 residues. Germline V gives CDR1 KGHSH, CDR2 LQKENI. CDR3 sequence (DNA): TGTGCCAGCTCTCAGTTGCCCTCGGGACAGCTTATGAACACTGAAGCTTTCTTT. Its translation: CASSQLPSGQLMNTEAFF.

This clonotype was counted at least ten times. The chain uses TRBV7-3 and TRBJ1-1; D gene uncertain. The V end was cut by 5 bases, the J end by 0 bases, with 16 bases between. CDR3 length: 16 amino acids. The germline V gene has CDR1 SGHTA and CDR2 FQGTGA. This chain's CDR3 is CASSANRVQLNTEAFF. The CDR3 DNA reads TGTGCCAGCAGCGCCAATAGGGTACAGCTGAACACTGAAGCTTTCTTT.

The chain carries TRBV5-1 and TRBJ2-3; possibly TRBD1 for D (6 bases). Germline V gene sequence: CDR1 SGHRS, CDR2 YFSETQ. This CDR3 is 14 amino acids long. V was trimmed by 0 bases and J by 4 bases, leaving 9 bases between them. The CDR3 sequence is CASSLADSADTQYF. The CDR3 nucleotides are TGCGCCAGCAGCTTGGCGGACAGTGCAGATACGCAGTATTTT.

This clonotype showed up many times. CDR3 region: CASSYSKVDTQYF. The CDR3 bases are TGTGCCAGCAGTTACTCGAAAGTAGATACGCAGTATTTT. The chain couples TRBV6-5 to TRBJ2-3, with no clear D. V shed 0 bases and J shed 5 bases, with 6 bases lying between them. This CDR3 comprises 13 residues. Germline V CDR1 and CDR2: MNHEY, SVGAGI.

In regard to this clonotype: The junction departs from the called germline gene at one end, perhaps through a read error. The chain couples TRBV29-1 to TRBJ2-5; either TRBD1 or TRBD2 may supply D (7 bases each). Germline assignment: CDR1 SQVTM and CDR2 ANQGSEA. There are 15 residues in the CDR3. The CDR3 reads CSVDGRGQYQEAQYF. In DNA form, the CDR3 reads TGCAGCGTTGATGGGAGGGGACAGTACCAAGAGGCCCAGTACTTC. Based on the CDR3 plus reference TRBV29-1 and TRBJ2-5, the full variable domain is SAVISQKPSRDICQRGTSLTIQCQVDSQVTMMFWYRQQPGQSLTLIATANQGSEATYESGFVIDKFPISRPNLTFSTLTVSNMSPEDSSIYLCSVDGRGQYQEAQYFGPGTRLLVL.

The chain couples TRBV27 to TRBJ2-7; no firm D call. Germline CDR1 MNHEY, CDR2 SMNVEV (reference sequence). The CDR3 loop spans 10 amino acids. V lost 4 bases and J 2 bases, leaving 0 bases between the germline ends. Written as DNA, the CDR3 is TGTGCCAGCAGTTCCTACGAGCAGTACTTC. Translated, it gives CASSSYEQYF.

Points on this clonotype: This may be a read error, as it is one base from a much larger clone. The V call is TRBV20-1, the J call TRBJ2-5; D uncertain. This CDR3 contains 13 residues. Germline V CDR1 and CDR2: DFQATT, SNEGSKA (reference sequence). CDR3 region: CGARDPAIETQYF. CDR3 nucleotides: TGCGGTGCTAGAGATCCAGCAATAGAGACCCAGTACTTC.

This clonotype was found many times. The J gene is TRBJ2-2, the V gene TRBV10-3; 8 bases line up with TRBD2. With 3 bases clipped from V and 4 bases from J, the junction kept 7 bases outside the gene matches. Germline CDR1 and CDR2: ENHRY and SYGVKD. This CDR3 comprises 16 residues. CDR3: CAISDPGLAGTGELFF. For the CDR3, the DNA is TGTGCCATCAGTGACCCCGGACTAGCCGGCACCGGGGAGCTGTTTTTT.

This clonotype showed up many times. The chain couples TRBV7-2 to TRBJ1-1; D gene ambiguous. The CDR3 is 15 amino acids. In germline, CDR1 is SGHTA, CDR2 FQGNSA. Trimming left V 3 bases short and J 1 base short, with 12 bases between. The DNA of the CDR3 is TGTGCCAGCAGCTTCTTGCCCAGCTCGAACACTGAAGCTTTCTTT. Protein sequence: CASSFLPSSNTEAFF.

This clonotype was counted a few times. V is TRBV27 and J is TRBJ2-7; D is perhaps TRBD1 or TRBD2 (6 bases each). The CDR3 contains 13 residues. The V gene's germline CDR1 is MNHEY and CDR2 SMNVEV (reference sequence). Trimming took 5 bases from V and 2 from J, leaving 10 bases between them. This CDR3 is CASSGGPAYEQYF. The DNA of the CDR3 is TGTGCCAGCAGTGGGGGGCCGGCCTACGAGCAGTACTTC.

This clonotype was seen at least ten times. This chain uses TRBV5-1 with TRBJ2-1, with a tentative D call TRBD2 (5 bases). Between the trimmed V and J ends, which lost 0 bases and 4 bases, there was a span of 32 bases. The CDR3 sequence is 22 residues long. Germline CDR1 is SGHRS and CDR2 is YFSETQ. The CDR3 DNA is TGCGCCAGCAGCTTGGGGTGGCCGAGTAGCGTGAGGTGGCGGATCAAGTACAATGAGCAGTTCTTC. This translates into CASSLGWPSSVRWRIKYNEQFF.

At least ten counts were recorded for this clonotype. The chain couples TRBV7-6 to TRBJ2-1, with 8 bases matching TRBD1. This CDR3 comprises 18 residues. In germline, CDR1 is SGHVS, CDR2 FNYEAQ. V was clipped by 4 bases and J by 8 bases; unmatched bases: 19. The CDR3 DNA follows: TGTGCCAGCAGCTCTAGAGAATATGGACAGGGTGTCGGTGATGAGCAGTTCTTC. It codes for CASSSREYGQGVGDEQFF.

This clonotype has only a few counts. This chain uses TRBV21-1 with TRBJ2-5; the D segment call TRBD2 is taken from the table without a DNA check. TRBV21-1 is a listed pseudogene. The CDR3 has 14 amino acids. In DNA, the CDR3 is TGTGCCAGCAGCGGCGGACTAGTTTGGGAGACCCAGTACTTC. Its translation: CASSGGLVWETQYF.

In its sample, this clonotype was seen many times. The rearrangement links TRBV10-3 to TRBJ2-1, with 7 bases lining up with TRBD2. V lost 7 bases, J lost 3 bases, and 3 bases stayed unmatched. CDR1 is ENHRY and CDR2 is SYGVKD in the germline V gene. This CDR3 has 13 amino acids. This CDR3 is CAIKGGGYNEQFF. The CDR3 region has the DNA TGTGCCATCAAAGGCGGGGGCTACAATGAGCAGTTCTTC.

This clonotype has a count of ten or more. This sequence joins TRBV27 and TRBJ2-1; D is undetermined. CDR1 is MNHEY and CDR2 is SMNVEV in the germline V gene (reference sequence). The CDR3 totals 13 residues. V was pared by 7 bases and J by 7 bases, with 14 bases between. CDR3 DNA sequence: TGTGCCAGCATTGGGGTTATCAGGAATGAGCAGTTCTTC. Amino acid sequence: CASIGVIRNEQFF.

This clonotype was observed a handful of times. Just one base apart from a much larger clone, this may be a read error. V and J are TRBV5-5 and TRBJ2-1; TRBD1 matches at 8 bases. There are 15 residues in the CDR3. Germline CDR1 is SGHKS and CDR2 is YYEKEE (reference sequence). The CDR3 DNA sequence: TGTGCCAGCAGCTTGGACCAGGGGGCCTACAATGAGCAGCTCTTC. Amino acids: CASSLDQGAYNEQLF. The whole variable domain, filled in from reference TRBV5-5 and TRBJ2-1, reads DAGVTQSPTHLIKTRGQQVTLRCSPISGHKSVSWYQQVLGQGPQFIFQYYEKEERGRGNFPDRFSARQFPNYSSELNVNALLLGDSALYLCASSLDQGAYNEQLFGPGTRLTVL.